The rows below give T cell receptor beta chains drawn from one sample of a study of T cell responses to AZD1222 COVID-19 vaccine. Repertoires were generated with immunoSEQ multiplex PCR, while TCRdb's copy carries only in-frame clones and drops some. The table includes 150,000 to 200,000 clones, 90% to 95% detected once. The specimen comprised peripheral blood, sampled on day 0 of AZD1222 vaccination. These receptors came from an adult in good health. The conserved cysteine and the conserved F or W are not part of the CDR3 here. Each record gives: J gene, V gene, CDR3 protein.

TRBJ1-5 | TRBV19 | ASRNTGPSGPQH
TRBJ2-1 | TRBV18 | ASSPIAGGGHEQF
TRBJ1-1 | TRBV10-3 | AISLTVNTEAF
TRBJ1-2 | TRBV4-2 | ASSQDIDYGYT
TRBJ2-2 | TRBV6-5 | ASRETGLHTGELF
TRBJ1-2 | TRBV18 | ASSLNDRAGDYT
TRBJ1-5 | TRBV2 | ASSPPRTGNQPQH
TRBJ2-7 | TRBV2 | ATRPDTSYEQY
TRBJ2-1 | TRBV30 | AWSGSYNEQF
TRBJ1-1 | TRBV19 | ASSIRVVEVTEAF
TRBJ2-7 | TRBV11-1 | ASSLGGGNEQY
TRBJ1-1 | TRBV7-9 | ASSVRWDEAF
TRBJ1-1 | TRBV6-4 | ASRADGNTEAF
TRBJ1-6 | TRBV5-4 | ASSLGTGRSNSPLH
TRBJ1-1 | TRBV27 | ASRGDRRAF
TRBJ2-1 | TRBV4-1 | ASSGTSGFYNEQF